Below, 31 T cell receptor beta chains from the same sample are listed, as sequenced in a study of T cell responses to AZD1222 COVID-19 vaccine. Sequenced by immunoSEQ multiplex PCR; TCRdb stores in-frame clones only, minus some. This sample yields 180,000 or so clones, of which 94% are seen a single time; 0.6% to 0.7% belongs to the top ten. The sample in question was peripheral blood, obtained on day 0 of AZD1222 vaccination. Every receptor here comes from an adult in good health.

This chain links TRBV9 with TRBJ1-1; D unclear. The CDR3 covers 12 residues. The germline gives CDR1 SGDLS, CDR2 YYNGEE. V was pared by 4 bases and J by 1 base, with 5 bases between. The CDR3 region has the DNA TGTGCCAGCAGCCATCAGAACACTGAAGCTTTCTTT. Its protein product is CASSHQNTEAFF.

This sequence joins TRBV10-3 and TRBJ1-1; D uncertain. V was pared by 6 bases and J by 1 base, with 12 bases between. The CDR3 is 14 residues long. In germline, CDR1 is ENHRY, CDR2 SYGVKD. CDR3 nucleotides: TGTGCCATCAGGGACGGCCAAGGGAACACTGAAGCTTTCTTT. It yields the protein CAIRDGQGNTEAFF.

The chain is built from TRBV5-1 and TRBJ1-6, with 7 bases aligning to TRBD1. Losses at the gene ends were 4 bases for V and 4 bases for J; bases not matched to a gene: 11. Looked up from germline, CDR1 is SGHRS and CDR2 is YFSETQ. This CDR3 has 17 residues. CDR3 bases: TGCGCCAGCAGCCTTACCGGGACAGCCGATTATAATTCACCCCTCCACTTT. Protein product: CASSLTGTADYNSPLHF. Filled out from reference TRBV5-1 and TRBJ1-6, the complete variable domain reads KAGVTQTPRYLIKTRGQQVTLSCSPISGHRSVSWYQQTPGQGLQFLFEYFSETQRNKGNFPGRFSGRQFSNSRSEMNVSTLELGDSALYLCASSLTGTADYNSPLHFGNGTRLTVT.

This clone was seen only once. The chain couples TRBV6-1 to TRBJ1-2, with a possible D match to TRBD1 (6 bases). V was shortened by 3 bases and J by 4 bases, with 18 bases between the two germline ends. Looked up from germline, CDR1 is MNHNS and CDR2 is SASEGT. CDR3 length equals 16 residues. DNA of the CDR3: TGTGCCAGCAGTGATCGGTCTCCAGGGGATGGCTATGGCTACACCTTC. Translating gives CASSDRSPGDGYGYTF.

The rearrangement uses TRBV28 and TRBJ1-2; D is possibly TRBD1 (6 bases). CDR1 is MDHEN, CDR2 SYDVKM, per germline. This CDR3 is 13 amino acids long. The V end lost 6 bases, the J end lost 4 bases, and 12 bases lay between the germline ends. CDR3 protein: CASRKGGPYGYTF. Written as DNA, the CDR3 is TGTGCCAGCAGGAAGGGGGGGCCCTATGGCTACACCTTC.

This chain links TRBV7-6 with TRBJ2-7, with TRBD2 as a possible D gene (5 bases). This CDR3 is 11 amino acids long. V lost 5 bases and J lost 3, with 5 bases in between. Germline values: CDR1 SGHVS, CDR2 FNYEAQ. CDR3 sequence: CASSRGYEQYF. The CDR3 DNA reads TGTGCCAGCAGCCGGGGCTACGAGCAGTACTTC.

The J gene is TRBJ2-2, the V gene TRBV24-1, with TRBD1 matching 8 bases. The CDR3 extends over 14 amino acids. Germline CDR1 reads KGHDR; CDR2 reads SFDVKD. V lost 7 bases, J lost 1 base, and 1 base stayed unmatched. The CDR3 DNA sequence: TGTGCCACCAGGGGGACAGGGAACACCGGGGAGCTGTTTTTT. Protein sequence: CATRGTGNTGELFF.

The chain links TRBV9 to TRBJ2-3, with D unresolved. CDR1 SGDLS and CDR2 YYNGEE come from the germline V gene. V lost 0 bases, J lost 5 bases, and 4 bases lay in between. This CDR3 comprises 12 residues. The CDR3 here is CASSVARDTQYF. CDR3 nucleotides: TGTGCCAGCAGCGTAGCTAGAGATACGCAGTATTTT.

This chain joins TRBV19 and TRBJ2-1, with D perhaps TRBD2 (6 bases). CDR3 size: 13 residues. CDR1 is LNHDA, CDR2 SQIVND, per germline (reference sequence). Trimming took off 5 bases at V and 4 bases at J, with 9 bases between the two ends. The CDR3 protein is CASSEGLYNEQFF. DNA for the CDR3: TGTGCCAGTAGTGAGGGACTGTACAATGAGCAGTTCTTC. Full variable domain (remainder filled in from reference TRBV19 and TRBJ2-1): DGGITQSPKYLFRKEGQNVTLSCEQNLNHDAMYWYRQDPGQGLRLIYYSQIVNDFQKGDIAEGYSVSREKKESFPLTVTSAQKNPTAFYLCASSEGLYNEQFFGPGTRLTVL.

The chain uses TRBV7-8 and TRBJ2-7; 8 bases are shared with TRBD2. Germline V gene lookup returns CDR1 SGHVS and CDR2 FQNEAQ. This CDR3 has 15 amino acids. V gave up 2 bases and J gave up 5 bases; unmatched junction bases: 8. CDR3 in amino acids: CASSLLGLEEHEQYF. The DNA for the CDR3 is TGTGCCAGCAGCTTACTGGGACTAGAGGAGCACGAGCAGTACTTC.

This chain joins TRBV3-1 (or the pseudogene TRBV3-2) and TRBJ1-2, with 10 bases fitting TRBD1. This CDR3 is built from 15 residues. Germline lookup yields CDR1 LGHDT and CDR2 YNNKEL (reference sequence). Trimming removed 3 bases from V and 6 bases from J; junction bases left unmatched: 7. The DNA of the CDR3 is TGTGCCAGCAGCCATAACACCGGGACAGGGGATGGCTACACCTTC. Translation: CASSHNTGTGDGYTF.

The genes are TRBV28 and TRBJ1-5; a weak D match, TRBD1 (5 bases). Germline CDR1 MDHEN, CDR2 SYDVKM. V shed 3 bases and J shed 4 bases, with 16 bases lying between them. The CDR3 covers 16 residues. The CDR3 DNA sequence: TGTGCCAGCAGTTTCCACCCGACAGAGACTAATCAGCCCCAGCATTTT. Encoded protein: CASSFHPTETNQPQHF.

This chain connects TRBV30 to TRBJ2-5; D assignment may be TRBD1 or TRBD2 (5 bases each). Per the germline V gene, CDR1 is GTSNPN and CDR2 is SVGIG (reference sequence). Trimming left V 0 bases short and J 4 bases short, with 9 bases between. The length of the CDR3 is 13 residues. The CDR3 loop reads CAWSVAGGETQYF. CDR3 bases: TGTGCCTGGAGTGTAGCTGGGGGAGAGACCCAGTACTTC.

J is TRBJ1-1 and V is TRBV5-4; possible D gene TRBD1, 6 bases. Trimming stripped 4 bases from V and 8 bases from J, with 15 bases between. Germline V gives CDR1 SGHNT, CDR2 YYREEE (reference sequence). The CDR3 consists of 13 residues. The CDR3 DNA reads as TGTGCCAGCAGCCTCTTTTCCGGGACAGAAGCTTTCTTT. Protein: CASSLFSGTEAFF.

This clone occurred a few times. J is TRBJ2-7 and V is TRBV9, with D possibly matching TRBD1 (5 bases). Germline assignment: CDR1 SGDLS and CDR2 YYNGEE. This CDR3 is built from 13 residues. Trimming pared 0 bases from V and 4 bases from J, leaving 8 bases between. The CDR3 protein is CASSVGPGYEQYF. The CDR3, as DNA: TGTGCCAGCAGCGTAGGACCAGGGTACGAGCAGTACTTC.

Concerning this clone itself: Other DNA sequences in the sample encode the same CDR3. The rearrangement joins TRBV12-3 or TRBV12-4 to TRBJ1-1; D remains unclear. Trimming pared 3 bases from V and 5 bases from J, leaving 4 bases between. CDR3 length: 11 residues. The CDR3 nucleotides read TGTGCCAGCAGTTTGCGTACTGAAGCTTTCTTT. Residues: CASSLRTEAFF.

The CDR3 DNA reads TGTGCCATCAGCACAGGAGACTATGGCTACACCTTC. This codes for CAISTGDYGYTF. The chain carries TRBV10-3 and TRBJ1-2; TRBD1 is a possible D gene (5 bases). Trimming stripped 6 bases from V and 3 bases from J, with 8 bases between. Germline CDR1 is ENHRY and CDR2 is SYGVKD. The CDR3 loop spans 12 amino acids.

The chain uses TRBV14 and TRBJ2-1; weak D call: TRBD1 (6 bases). Germline V gene sequence: CDR1 SGHDN, CDR2 FVKESK. Trimming removed 0 bases at V and 0 bases at J, with 24 bases between. CDR3 length equals 21 residues. CDR3 DNA sequence: TGTGCCAGCAGCCAAGATCGGGGTCGTTCGAACAGGGCAGGCTCCTACAATGAGCAGTTCTTC. This codes for CASSQDRGRSNRAGSYNEQFF.

This clone was found once. The chain is built from TRBV12-3 or TRBV12-4 and TRBJ1-2; 11 nucleotides align to TRBD1. The CDR3 length is 13 residues. V lost 6 bases and J lost 11; bases outside the gene matches: 8. In DNA form, the CDR3 reads TGTGCCAGCAGCTGGACAGGGGGCGAGCTATACACCTTC. It translates to CASSWTGGELYTF.

The chain couples TRBV6-5 to TRBJ2-2; tentative D call: TRBD1 (5 bases). CDR3 length equals 15 residues. Per the germline V gene, CDR1 is MNHEY and CDR2 is SVGAGI. With 2 bases removed from V and 0 bases from J, the gap between germline ends came to 7 bases. The CDR3 bases are TGTGCCAGCAGTTACGGCAGGGCGAACACCGGGGAGCTGTTTTTT. Translation: CASSYGRANTGELFF.

Here the CDR3 reads CASRGTENQPQHF. The DNA for the CDR3 is TGTGCCAGCAGGGGGACAGAGAATCAGCCCCAGCATTTT. The V and J genes are TRBV6-6 and TRBJ1-5; 7 positions match TRBD1. Per germline, CDR1 MNHNY and CDR2 SVGAGI (reference sequence). The junction had 3 bases not matched to a gene; V was cut back by 6 bases and J by 4 bases. The CDR3 extends over 13 amino acids.

This chain links TRBV7-9 with TRBJ2-1, with D unclear. Germline V gene sequence: CDR1 SEHNR, CDR2 FQNEAQ (reference sequence). Deletions cut 5 bases from V and 10 bases from J, with 18 bases between. The CDR3 has 14 amino acids. CDR3 DNA sequence: TGTGCCAGCAGCGATACCACGCTAAAATTAGAGCAGTTCTTC. As protein: CASSDTTLKLEQFF.

J is TRBJ2-1 and V is TRBV15; D perhaps matches TRBD2 (5 bases). V lost 0 bases and J 12 bases, leaving 15 bases between the germline ends. The germline V gene has CDR1 LNHNV and CDR2 YYDKDF (reference sequence). CDR3 length: 14 residues. As DNA, the CDR3 is TGTGCCACCAGCAGAGATCGGAGCGGCTTAAGGCAGTTCTTC. Amino acids: CATSRDRSGLRQFF.

This chain joins TRBV7-9 and TRBJ2-7, with 14 bases aligning to TRBD2. After removal of 7 bases from V and 8 bases from J, the junction contained 13 bases not matched to a gene. Germline values: CDR1 SEHNR, CDR2 FQNEAQ (reference sequence). The CDR3 has 16 residues. The CDR3 sequence: CASTDLGLAGASQQYF. CDR3 nucleotide sequence: TGTGCCAGCACCGATTTGGGACTAGCGGGAGCATCGCAGCAGTACTTC.

The rearrangement links TRBV10-1 to TRBJ2-1; 10 bases agree with TRBD1. V lost 1 base to trimming and J lost 6 bases; unmatched junction nucleotides: 9. CDR3 length: 17 amino acids. In germline, CDR1 is WNHNN, CDR2 SYGVQD (reference sequence). In nucleotides, the CDR3 is TGCGCCAGCAGTGAGTTGTCCCGGACAGGGGGGCCCAATGAGCAGTTCTTC. This sequence encodes CASSELSRTGGPNEQFF.

This chain links TRBV5-1 with TRBJ2-3; 9 positions agree with TRBD2. J was trimmed by 3 bases and V by 4 bases; bases with no gene match: 6. Germline V gene lookup returns CDR1 SGHRS and CDR2 YFSETQ. The length of the CDR3 is 15 residues. The CDR3 DNA reads as TGCGCCAGCAGCGCCCTAGCGGGGAATACAGATACGCAGTATTTT. It specifies CASSALAGNTDTQYF.

This chain links TRBV4-2 with TRBJ1-5; weak D call: TRBD1 (6 bases). V was trimmed by 3 bases and J by 4 bases, leaving 16 bases between them. The length of the CDR3 is 16 residues. Germline CDR1 is LGHNA and CDR2 is YNFKEQ. In DNA form, the CDR3 reads TGTGCCAGCAGCCAGGTGTTAGACAGGACAAATCAGCCCCAGCATTTT. Translation gives CASSQVLDRTNQPQHF.

The chain recombines TRBV19 with TRBJ2-7; 15 bases agree with TRBD2. The junction had 5 bases not matched to a gene; V was cut back by 3 bases and J by 5 bases. The CDR3 is 16 amino acids. Germline assignment: CDR1 LNHDA and CDR2 SQIVND (reference sequence). The chain's CDR3 is CASSMAGLAGGDEQYF. The CDR3 DNA sequence: TGTGCCAGTAGTATGGCCGGACTAGCGGGGGGGGACGAGCAGTACTTC.

The V and J genes are TRBV3-1 (or the pseudogene TRBV3-2) and TRBJ2-1; D is possibly TRBD1 or TRBD2 (5 bases each). V was shortened by 4 bases and J by 3 bases, with 16 bases between the two germline ends. Germline CDR1 reads LGHDT; CDR2 reads YNNKEL (reference sequence). The CDR3 consists of 16 residues. The CDR3 DNA sequence: TGTGCCAGCAGCCCCCAGGGACCGCGTGGCTACAATGAGCAGTTCTTC. It is translated as CASSPQGPRGYNEQFF.

The rearrangement uses TRBV3-1 (or the pseudogene TRBV3-2) and TRBJ1-4; TRBD1 might be the D (6 bases). The CDR3 spans 17 residues. V was clipped by 0 bases and J by 7 bases, with 18 bases between them. The germline gives CDR1 LGHDT, CDR2 YNNKEL (reference sequence). CDR3 sequence (DNA): TGTGCCAGCAGCCAAGAACAATCAGGGGATCTGGGTGAAAAACTGTTTTTT. Its protein is CASSQEQSGDLGEKLFF.

The chain combines TRBV19 with TRBJ2-1, with D maybe TRBD2 (6 bases). This CDR3 is built from 15 residues. The ends were cut back, 1 base at V and 4 bases at J, with 11 bases in the middle. The V gene's germline CDR1 is LNHDA and CDR2 SQIVND (reference sequence). CDR3 amino acids: CASSIVSGMYNEQFF. The DNA of the CDR3 is TGTGCCAGTAGTATAGTTAGCGGCATGTACAATGAGCAGTTCTTC. The variable domain in full, completed from reference TRBV19 and TRBJ2-1, reads DGGITQSPKYLFRKEGQNVTLSCEQNLNHDAMYWYRQDPGQGLRLIYYSQIVNDFQKGDIAEGYSVSREKKESFPLTVTSAQKNPTAFYLCASSIVSGMYNEQFFGPGTRLTVL.